The 17 T cell receptor beta chains presented below share a single source sample, sequenced in a study of blood T cell repertoires in COVID-19. Assay used: immunoSEQ multiplex PCR; TCRdb lists only in-frame clones, some missing. Of 90,000 to 100,000 clones detected, about nine tenths appear once; the ten largest clones hold approximately 5.4%. The sample consisted of peripheral blood. The receptors come from a man between 60 and 75 years old with COVID-19, enrolled during active disease.

This chain links TRBV3-1 (or the pseudogene TRBV3-2) with TRBJ2-1; unclear D gene. Germline V gene sequence: CDR1 LGHDT, CDR2 YNNKEL (reference sequence). V was cut by 2 bases and J by 4 bases, with 6 bases left in between. The length of the CDR3 is 13 residues. CDR3 DNA sequence: TGTGCCAGCAGCCAATATAGTTACAATGAGCAGTTCTTC. Its translation is CASSQYSYNEQFF.

The J gene is TRBJ1-2, the V gene TRBV10-3; tentative D call: TRBD1 (5 bases). V was cut by 2 bases and J by 4 bases, with 11 bases left in between. Germline V gives CDR1 ENHRY, CDR2 SYGVKD. The CDR3 runs 14 residues. CDR3 sequence: CAISERGGAYGYTF. CDR3 sequence (DNA): TGTGCCATCAGTGAGCGGGGGGGTGCCTATGGCTACACCTTC.

The chain recombines TRBV19 with TRBJ1-4, with 9 bases lining up with TRBD1. The CDR3 has 14 residues. CDR1 and CDR2 from the germline V gene are LNHDA and SQIVND (reference sequence). J was trimmed by 6 bases and V by 6 bases; bases with no gene match: 5. The CDR3 sequence: CASSTGTGYEKLFF. The CDR3 DNA reads as TGTGCCAGTAGCACCGGGACAGGGTATGAAAAACTGTTTTTT.

V is TRBV6-1 and J is TRBJ2-2; 8 bases agree with TRBD2. Germline lookup yields CDR1 MNHNS and CDR2 SASEGT. V lost 2 bases and J lost 6; bases outside the gene matches: 11. The CDR3 consists of 17 residues. The DNA of the CDR3 is TGTGCCAGCAGTGAACCCGGGAGGGACCCACGGGCCGGGGAGCTGTTTTTT. This sequence encodes CASSEPGRDPRAGELFF.

V usage is TRBV12-5 and J usage is TRBJ1-1; 8 nucleotides align to TRBD1. CDR1 LGHNT and CDR2 FRNRAP come from the germline V gene. The J segment lost 9 bases and the V segment lost 4 bases, leaving 7 bases of the junction unmatched. The CDR3 is 13 amino acids. CDR3 bases: TGTGCTAGTGGTTCCCGAGGACAGGGAAAAGCTTTCTTT. Translating gives CASGSRGQGKAFF.

CDR3: CATLPGGSYNEQFF. In DNA form, the CDR3 reads TGTGCCACCTTACCAGGGGGCTCCTACAATGAGCAGTTCTTC. The chain uses TRBV13 and TRBJ2-1; 7 nucleotides agree with TRBD1. CDR1 and CDR2 from the germline V gene are PRHDT and FYEKMQ (reference sequence). This CDR3 is built from 14 residues. The J segment lost 0 bases and the V segment lost 10 bases, leaving 6 bases of the junction unmatched.

This clone was detected ten times or more. This chain connects TRBV24-1 to TRBJ2-1, with D possibly TRBD2 on 5 matching bases. V dropped 5 bases and J dropped 6 bases, with 7 bases sitting between them. Germline CDR1 is KGHDR and CDR2 is SFDVKD. This CDR3 region has 12 residues. The CDR3 here is CATSGLANEQFF. CDR3 DNA sequence: TGTGCCACCAGTGGGCTAGCCAATGAGCAGTTCTTC.

The chain joins TRBV19 to TRBJ2-7; 13 bases align to TRBD2. The CDR3 runs 17 residues. V trimming: 1 base; J trimming: 2 bases; junction bases outside the gene matches: 5. The germline V gene encodes CDR1 LNHDA and CDR2 SQIVND (reference sequence). The CDR3 sequence: CASSIGLAGGLAYEQYF. CDR3 nucleotides: TGTGCCAGTAGTATAGGACTAGCGGGAGGCCTTGCCTACGAGCAGTACTTC. Drawing the rest from reference TRBV19 and TRBJ2-7, the complete variable domain is DGGITQSPKYLFRKEGQNVTLSCEQNLNHDAMYWYRQDPGQGLRLIYYSQIVNDFQKGDIAEGYSVSREKKESFPLTVTSAQKNPTAFYLCASSIGLAGGLAYEQYFGPGTRLTVT.

In its sample, this clone was seen once. The chain combines TRBV19 with TRBJ2-1, with TRBD2 as a possible D gene (5 bases). Deletions cut 1 base from V and 4 bases from J, with 14 bases between. Germline CDR1 and CDR2: LNHDA and SQIVND (reference sequence). The CDR3 runs to 16 residues. In DNA, the CDR3 is TGTGCCAGTAGTATAGGTGGGATGCGGGTATACAATGAGCAGTTCTTC. This gives the protein CASSIGGMRVYNEQFF.

J is TRBJ2-7 and V is TRBV9, with TRBD2 as a possible D gene (6 bases). The CDR3 spans 14 residues. V dropped 4 bases and J dropped 3 bases, with 14 bases sitting between them. Germline-derived CDR1 and CDR2 are SGDLS and YYNGEE. Here the CDR3 DNA reads TGTGCCAGCAGCACGGGACTGGGAAACTACGAGCAGTACTTC. This codes for CASSTGLGNYEQYF. The whole variable domain, remainder taken from reference TRBV9 and TRBJ2-7, is DSGVTQTPKHLITATGQRVTLRCSPRSGDLSVYWYQQSLDQGLQFLIQYYNGEERAKGNILERFSAQQFPDLHSELNLSSLELGDSALYFCASSTGLGNYEQYFGPGTRLTVT.

The chain carries TRBV2 and TRBJ2-7; tentatively, D is TRBD1 (6 bases). With 6 bases removed from V and 3 bases from J, the gap between germline ends came to 15 bases. Germline V gene data show CDR1 as SNHLY and CDR2 as FYNNEI. The CDR3 length is 14 residues. Here the CDR3 DNA reads TGTGCCAGCAGGGGGGCCGGAGGTATCTACGAGCAGTACTTC. It specifies CASRGAGGIYEQYF.

The gene calls are TRBV19 and TRBJ1-2; maybe TRBD1 (5 bases). Trimming took off 9 bases at V and 2 bases at J, with 16 bases between the two ends. This CDR3 spans 14 amino acids. Germline V CDR1 and CDR2: LNHDA, SQIVND (reference sequence). In nucleotides, the CDR3 is TGTGCCAGCTCCCCACAGGAGCCAAACTATGGCTACACCTTC. Protein sequence: CASSPQEPNYGYTF. Supplemented by reference TRBV19 and TRBJ1-2, the full variable domain reads DGGITQSPKYLFRKEGQNVTLSCEQNLNHDAMYWYRQDPGQGLRLIYYSQIVNDFQKGDIAEGYSVSREKKESFPLTVTSAQKNPTAFYLCASSPQEPNYGYTFGSGTRLTVV.

Written as DNA, the CDR3 is TGTGCCAGCAGCTTAGTCGGGACTACCGGAAACACCATATATTTT. Translated, it gives CASSLVGTTGNTIYF. The J gene is TRBJ1-3, the V gene TRBV7-2; TRBD1 might be the D (5 bases). Germline assignment: CDR1 SGHTA and CDR2 FQGNSA. The CDR3 is 15 amino acids. The germline V and J ends were trimmed by 1 base and 4 bases, with 11 bases remaining between them.

This chain connects TRBV18 to TRBJ2-3; D unresolved. Germline CDR1 KGHSH, CDR2 LQKENI. V was shortened by 6 bases and J by 3 bases, with 10 bases between the two germline ends. The CDR3 consists of 13 residues. CDR3 sequence: CASSRLETDTQYF. CDR3 DNA sequence: TGTGCCAGCTCCCGACTTGAGACAGATACGCAGTATTTT.

The chain uses TRBV21-1 and TRBJ2-2; the table assigns TRBD2, which was not confirmed against the DNA. TRBV21-1 is an annotated pseudogene. CDR3 length equals 13 residues. CDR3 residues: CASSNKSAGELFF. The CDR3 DNA reads TGTGCCAGCAGCAATAAATCCGCCGGGGAGCTGTTTTTT.

This chain joins TRBV6-4 and TRBJ2-5, with D unclear. Germline V CDR1 and CDR2: MRHNA, SNTAGT. V gave up 3 bases and J gave up 0 bases, with 8 bases separating them. The CDR3 length is 14 residues. CDR3 amino acids: CASSENHNQETQYF. CDR3 nucleotides: TGTGCCAGCAGTGAGAATCACAACCAAGAGACCCAGTACTTC.

The rearrangement links TRBV7-9 to TRBJ1-2; no clear D gene. Germline V gene sequence: CDR1 SEHNR, CDR2 FQNEAQ (reference sequence). CDR3 length: 12 residues. V shed 2 bases and J shed 8 bases, with 9 bases lying between them. The CDR3 loop is CASSLSPAGYTF. The CDR3 DNA reads as TGTGCCAGCAGCTTATCACCCGCGGGCTACACCTTC.